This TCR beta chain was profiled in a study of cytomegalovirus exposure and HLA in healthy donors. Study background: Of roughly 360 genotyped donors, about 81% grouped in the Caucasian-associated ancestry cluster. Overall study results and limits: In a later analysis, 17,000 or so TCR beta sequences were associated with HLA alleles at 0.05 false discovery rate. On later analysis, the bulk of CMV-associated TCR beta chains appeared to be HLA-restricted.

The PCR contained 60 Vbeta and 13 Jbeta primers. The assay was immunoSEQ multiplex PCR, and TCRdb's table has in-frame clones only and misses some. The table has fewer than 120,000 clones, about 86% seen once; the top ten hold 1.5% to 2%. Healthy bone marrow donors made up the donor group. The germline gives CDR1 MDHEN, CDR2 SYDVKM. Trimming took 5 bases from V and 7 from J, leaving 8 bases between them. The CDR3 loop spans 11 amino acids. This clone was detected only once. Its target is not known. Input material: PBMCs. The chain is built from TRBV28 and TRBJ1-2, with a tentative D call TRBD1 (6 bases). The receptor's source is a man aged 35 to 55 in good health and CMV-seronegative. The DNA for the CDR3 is TGTGCCAGCAGTCCCAGGGGTGGCTACACCTTC. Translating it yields CASSPRGGYTF.